A single sample gave rise to the 17 T cell receptor beta chains below, sequenced in a study of shared clonotypes between healthy human individuals. The protocol was immunoSEQ multiplex PCR, while the TCRdb copy is restricted to in-frame clones and leaves out a portion. The repertoire holds some 350,000 clones, 74% seen once, with 10% in the top ten. Material: memory CD4+ T cells sorted from blood. The subset denotes: CD45RA-negative fraction. The source of these receptors is a man under 40 in good health.

The J gene is TRBJ1-5, the V gene TRBV7-6; TRBD1 is a possible D gene (6 bases). Trimming pared 8 bases from V and 4 bases from J, leaving 9 bases between. The CDR3 runs to 12 residues. Germline values: CDR1 SGHVS, CDR2 FNYEAQ. The CDR3: CASGTPNQPQHF. The CDR3 region has the DNA TGTGCCAGCGGGACACCGAATCAGCCCCAGCATTTT.

The V call is TRBV28, the J call TRBJ1-1, with 10 bases fitting TRBD1. The V and J ends lost 4 bases and 10 bases, in that order; junction bases with no gene match: 6. The CDR3 contains 13 residues. Germline CDR1 reads MDHEN; CDR2 reads SYDVKM. The CDR3, as DNA: TGTGCCAGCAGTTCCGGGACAGGGGTTGCAGCTTTCTTT. Encoded protein: CASSSGTGVAAFF.

This chain links TRBV2 with TRBJ2-7; D is uncertain. V shed 9 bases and J shed 0 bases, with 9 bases lying between them. The germline V gene has CDR1 SNHLY and CDR2 FYNNEI. The CDR3 runs 12 residues. CDR3: CASCGDSYEQYF. The CDR3 DNA sequence: TGTGCCAGTTGTGGTGACTCCTACGAGCAGTACTTC.

Concerning this clone itself: Given a far larger clone just one base away, this is likely a sequencing read error. Other DNA sequences in this sample translate to the same CDR3. This chain joins TRBV6-5 and TRBJ2-2; TRBD2 matches 13 bases. V shed 2 bases and J 6 bases; nucleotides not matched to a gene: 3. The CDR3 length is 16 residues. Germline V gives CDR1 MNHEY, CDR2 SVGAGI. This CDR3 reads CASSYLTSGRPGELFF. Written as DNA, the CDR3 is TGTGCCAGCAGTTACCTGACTAGCGGGAGGCCCGGGGAGCTGTTTTTT.

The V gene is TRBV5-1, the J gene TRBJ2-5, with D perhaps being TRBD1 or TRBD2 (6 bases each). Germline V gene data show CDR1 as SGHRS and CDR2 as YFSETQ. V gave up 3 bases and J gave up 9 bases, with 21 bases separating them. The CDR3 loop spans 15 amino acids. Here the CDR3 reads CASSWRDFEGEAQYF. The CDR3 DNA reads TGCGCCAGCAGCTGGCGGGATTTTGAGGGGGAGGCCCAGTACTTC.

The chain carries TRBV5-6 and TRBJ2-2; 10 nucleotides agree with TRBD1. V trimming: 4 bases; J trimming: 5 bases; junction bases outside the gene matches: 14. From germline, CDR1 is SGHDT and CDR2 YYEEEE. This CDR3 has 18 residues. Written as DNA, the CDR3 is TGTGCCAGCAGCAGCATACTAACGACAGGGGGCGTTACCGGGGAGCTGTTTTTT. This gives the protein CASSSILTTGGVTGELFF.

The V call is TRBV2, the J call TRBJ2-5; TRBD1 matches 8 bases. The CDR3 contains 17 residues. The V and J ends lost 1 base and 1 base, in that order; junction bases with no gene match: 8. Germline CDR1 is SNHLY and CDR2 is FYNNEI. CDR3 amino acids: CASSEEAQGAGQETQYF. Here the CDR3 DNA reads TGTGCCAGCAGTGAAGAGGCCCAGGGGGCGGGCCAAGAGACCCAGTACTTC.

The V and J genes are TRBV29-1 and TRBJ2-7; D gene uncertain. Germline CDR1 and CDR2: SQVTM and ANQGSEA. Trimming took off 4 bases at V and 2 bases at J, with 12 bases between the two ends. The CDR3 spans 13 residues. CDR3 DNA sequence: TGCAGCGTTGTACCCCTCCGCCCCTACGAGCAGTACTTC. Its translation: CSVVPLRPYEQYF.

The CDR3 reads CASSYSSDRGGETQYF. In DNA form, the CDR3 reads TGTGCCAGCAGTTACTCGTCGGACAGGGGAGGTGAGACCCAGTACTTC. The chain recombines TRBV6-6 with TRBJ2-5; 9 bases map to TRBD1. The CDR3 loop spans 16 amino acids. The V gene's germline CDR1 is MNHNY and CDR2 SVGAGI (reference sequence). Germline trimming cut 0 bases from V and 5 bases from J; bases unmatched to any gene: 7.

This sequence joins TRBV6-1 and TRBJ2-7, with TRBD2 matching over 12 bases. Germline-derived CDR1 and CDR2 are MNHNS and SASEGT. The CDR3 spans 14 residues. V lost 7 bases and J lost 2; bases outside the gene matches: 3. The CDR3 DNA is TGTGCCAGCATAAGACTAGCGGGAGCCTACGAGCAGTACTTC. Translating gives CASIRLAGAYEQYF.

CDR3 protein: CASSLTSGVYNEQFF. The CDR3, as DNA: TGCGCCAGCAGCTTGACTAGCGGAGTCTACAATGAGCAGTTCTTC. The V gene is TRBV5-1, the J gene TRBJ2-1; 8 nucleotides align to TRBD2. CDR1 is SGHRS, CDR2 YFSETQ, per germline. This CDR3 is built from 15 residues. Germline trimming cut 1 base from V and 3 bases from J; bases unmatched to any gene: 3.

V gene TRBV10-1 combines with J gene TRBJ2-2, with no clear D. V dropped 3 bases and J dropped 1 base, with 3 bases sitting between them. This CDR3 contains 13 residues. Germline lookup yields CDR1 WNHNN and CDR2 SYGVQD (reference sequence). CDR3: CASSDLNTGELFF. In DNA, the CDR3 is TGCGCCAGCAGTGATCTGAACACCGGGGAGCTGTTTTTT.

The chain has TRBV14 and TRBJ2-6; D not resolved. Deletions cut 1 base from V and 2 bases from J, with 6 bases between. The V gene's germline CDR1 is SGHDN and CDR2 FVKESK. This CDR3 has 15 residues. The CDR3 nucleotides are TGTGCCAGCAGCCAAGGAGGAGCTGGGGCCAACGTCCTGACTTTC. This gives the protein CASSQGGAGANVLTF.

The J gene is TRBJ2-3, the V gene TRBV7-4, with a possible D match to TRBD2 (5 bases). Trimming shortened V by 8 bases and J by 3 bases, and 18 bases separated the two germline ends. Per the germline V gene, CDR1 is SGHVT and CDR2 is SQSDAQ. This CDR3 is 15 amino acids long. In DNA form, the CDR3 reads TGTGCCAGCCATTGCCCCCGGGGAGAGACAGATACGCAGTATTTT. It specifies CASHCPRGETDTQYF.

The V and J genes are TRBV2 and TRBJ2-7, with no clear D. CDR3 length: 11 amino acids. Germline V lookup: CDR1 SNHLY, CDR2 FYNNEI. V was clipped by 7 bases and J by 1 base, with 5 bases between them. Written as DNA, the CDR3 is TGTGCCAGCAAGGAATCCTACGAGCAGTACTTC. Translated: CASKESYEQYF. The whole variable domain, remainder taken from reference TRBV2 and TRBJ2-7, is EPEVTQTPSHQVTQMGQEVILRCVPISNHLYFYWYRQILGQKVEFLVSFYNNEISEKSEIFDDQFSVERPDGSNFTLKIRSTKLEDSAMYFCASKESYEQYFGPGTRLTVT.

The gene calls are TRBV2 and TRBJ1-6, with D possibly being TRBD1 (5 bases). Trimming took 7 bases from V and 7 from J, leaving 20 bases between them. Germline loops: CDR1 SNHLY, CDR2 FYNNEI. This CDR3 contains 16 residues. CDR3 residues: CASTMGPTGGNSPLHF. CDR3 nucleotide sequence: TGTGCCAGCACCATGGGACCCACTGGCGGCAATTCACCCCTCCACTTT.

The rearrangement joins TRBV6-6 to TRBJ2-3; unclear D gene. The CDR3 has 12 residues. The V gene lost 2 bases and the J gene lost 6 bases, with 6 bases spanning the gap. Germline CDR1 reads MNHNY; CDR2 reads SVGAGI (reference sequence). CDR3 sequence reads: CASSYHGDTQYF. CDR3 DNA sequence: TGTGCCAGCAGTTACCATGGGGATACGCAGTATTTT.